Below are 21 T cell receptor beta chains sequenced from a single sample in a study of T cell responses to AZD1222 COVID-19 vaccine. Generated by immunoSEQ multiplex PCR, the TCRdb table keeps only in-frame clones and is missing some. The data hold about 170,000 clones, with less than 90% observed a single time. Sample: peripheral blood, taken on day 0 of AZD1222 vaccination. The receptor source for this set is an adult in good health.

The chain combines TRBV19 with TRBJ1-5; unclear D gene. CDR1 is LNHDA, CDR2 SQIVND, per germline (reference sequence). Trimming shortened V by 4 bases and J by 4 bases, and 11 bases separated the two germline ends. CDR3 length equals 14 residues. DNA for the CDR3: TGTGCCAGTAGTACGACGGATGGAAATCAGCCCCAGCATTTT. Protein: CASSTTDGNQPQHF.

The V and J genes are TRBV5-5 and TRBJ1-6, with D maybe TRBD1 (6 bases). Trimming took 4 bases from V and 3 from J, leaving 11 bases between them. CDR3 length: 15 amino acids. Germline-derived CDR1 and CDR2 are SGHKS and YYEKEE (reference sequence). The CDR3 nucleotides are TGTGCCAGCAGCCCGACAGGATTCTATAATTCACCCCTCCACTTT. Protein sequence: CASSPTGFYNSPLHF.

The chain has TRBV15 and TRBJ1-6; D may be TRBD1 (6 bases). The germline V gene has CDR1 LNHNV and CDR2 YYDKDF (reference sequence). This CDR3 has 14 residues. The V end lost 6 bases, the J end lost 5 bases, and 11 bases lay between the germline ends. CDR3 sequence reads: CATRLRTDNSPLHF. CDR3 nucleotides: TGTGCCACCAGGCTCCGGACAGATAATTCACCCCTCCACTTT.

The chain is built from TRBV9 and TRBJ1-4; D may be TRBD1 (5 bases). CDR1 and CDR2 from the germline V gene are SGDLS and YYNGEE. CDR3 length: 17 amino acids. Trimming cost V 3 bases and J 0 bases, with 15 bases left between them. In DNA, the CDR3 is TGTGCCAGCAGCGCCAGGGTGGGGGATGCAACTAATGAAAAACTGTTTTTT. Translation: CASSARVGDATNEKLFF.

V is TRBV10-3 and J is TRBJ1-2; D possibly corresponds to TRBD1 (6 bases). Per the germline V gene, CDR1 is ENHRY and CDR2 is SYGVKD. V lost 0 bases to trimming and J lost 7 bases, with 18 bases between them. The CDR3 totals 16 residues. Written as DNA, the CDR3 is TGTGCCATCAGTGAGTCTGGGGGGGGCAGGGAATCTGGCTACACCTTC. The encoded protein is CAISESGGGRESGYTF.

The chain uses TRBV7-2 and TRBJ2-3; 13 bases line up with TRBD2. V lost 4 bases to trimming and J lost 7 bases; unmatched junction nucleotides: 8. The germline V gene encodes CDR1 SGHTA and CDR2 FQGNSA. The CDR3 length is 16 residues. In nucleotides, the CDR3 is TGTGCCAGCAGCTCGCCGGGACTAGCGGGACGGAATACGCAGTATTTT. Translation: CASSSPGLAGRNTQYF. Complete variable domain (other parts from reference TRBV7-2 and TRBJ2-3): GAGVSQSPSNKVTEKGKDVELRCDPISGHTALYWYRQSLGQGLEFLIYFQGNSAPDKSGLPSDRFSAERTGGSVSTLTIQRTQQEDSAVYLCASSSPGLAGRNTQYFGPGTRLTVL.

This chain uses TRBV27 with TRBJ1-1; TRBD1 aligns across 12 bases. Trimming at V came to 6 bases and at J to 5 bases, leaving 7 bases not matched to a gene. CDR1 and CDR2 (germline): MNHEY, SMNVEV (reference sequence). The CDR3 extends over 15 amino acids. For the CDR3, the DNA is TGTGCCAGCAGCGCCGGGACAGGGGGCTGGACTGAAGCTTTCTTT. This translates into CASSAGTGGWTEAFF.

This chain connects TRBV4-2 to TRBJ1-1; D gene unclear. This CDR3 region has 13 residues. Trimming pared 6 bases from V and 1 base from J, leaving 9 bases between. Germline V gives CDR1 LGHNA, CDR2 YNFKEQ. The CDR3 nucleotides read TGTGCCAGCAGTTTGGATCCGAACACTGAAGCTTTCTTT. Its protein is CASSLDPNTEAFF.

This CDR3 reads CSGSVRTEAFF. CDR3 coding DNA: TGCAGCGGCTCGGTGCGGACTGAAGCTTTCTTT. V gene TRBV29-1 combines with J gene TRBJ1-1; D not resolved. This CDR3 has 11 amino acids. The germline V gene encodes CDR1 SQVTM and CDR2 ANQGSEA. Between the trimmed V and J ends, which lost 7 bases and 5 bases, there was a span of 11 bases.

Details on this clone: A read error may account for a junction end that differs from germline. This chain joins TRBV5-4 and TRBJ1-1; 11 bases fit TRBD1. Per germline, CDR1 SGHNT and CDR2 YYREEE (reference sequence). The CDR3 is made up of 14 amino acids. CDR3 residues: CASSGGTGGTGAFF. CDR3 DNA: TGTGCCAGCAGCGGGGGGACAGGGGGGACTGGAGCTTTCTTT.

The CDR3 spells CAISDSGRDYEQYV. The CDR3 DNA reads as TGTGCCATCAGCGATTCGGGCAGGGATTACGAGCAGTACGTC. The chain carries TRBV10-3 and TRBJ2-7; D perhaps matches TRBD1 (5 bases). V shed 6 bases and J shed 4 bases, with 16 bases lying between them. The CDR3 extends over 14 amino acids. Germline loops: CDR1 ENHRY, CDR2 SYGVKD.

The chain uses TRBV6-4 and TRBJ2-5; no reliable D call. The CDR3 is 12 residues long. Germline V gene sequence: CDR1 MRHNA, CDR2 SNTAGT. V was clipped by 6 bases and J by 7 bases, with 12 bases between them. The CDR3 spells CASSDEVGTQYF. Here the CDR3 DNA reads TGTGCCAGCAGCGACGAAGTTGGGACCCAGTACTTC.

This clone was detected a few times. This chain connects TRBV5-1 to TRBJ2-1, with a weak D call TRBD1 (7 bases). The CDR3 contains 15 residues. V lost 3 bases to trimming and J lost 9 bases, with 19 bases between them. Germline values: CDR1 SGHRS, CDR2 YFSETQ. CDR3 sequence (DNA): TGCGCCAGCAGCTCGGAGGGACAGATGGTGGGTGAGCAGTTCTTC. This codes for CASSSEGQMVGEQFF.

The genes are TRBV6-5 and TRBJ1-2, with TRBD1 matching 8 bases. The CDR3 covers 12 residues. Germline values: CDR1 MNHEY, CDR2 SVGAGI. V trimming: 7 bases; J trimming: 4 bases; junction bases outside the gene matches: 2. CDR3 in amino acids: CASNTGGYGYTF. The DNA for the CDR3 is TGTGCCAGCAACACAGGGGGCTATGGCTACACCTTC.

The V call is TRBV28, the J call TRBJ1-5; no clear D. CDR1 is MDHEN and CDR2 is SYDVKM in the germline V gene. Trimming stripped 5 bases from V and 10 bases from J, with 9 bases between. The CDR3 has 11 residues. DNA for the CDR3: TGTGCCAGCAGTGCAGAGAACCCCCAGCATTTT. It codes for CASSAENPQHF.

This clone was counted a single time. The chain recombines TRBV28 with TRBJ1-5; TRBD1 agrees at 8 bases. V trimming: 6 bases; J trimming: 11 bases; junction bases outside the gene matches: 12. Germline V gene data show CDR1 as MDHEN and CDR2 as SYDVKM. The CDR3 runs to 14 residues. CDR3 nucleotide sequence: TGTGCCAGCAGGTCAGGGGGCACTCCGGGAACCCAGCATTTT. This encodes CASRSGGTPGTQHF.

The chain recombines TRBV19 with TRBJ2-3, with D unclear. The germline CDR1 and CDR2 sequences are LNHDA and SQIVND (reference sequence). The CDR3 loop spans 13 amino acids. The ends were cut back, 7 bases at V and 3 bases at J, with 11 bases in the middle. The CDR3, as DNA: TGTGCCAGTACCTTTGACTCGACAGATACGCAGTATTTT. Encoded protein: CASTFDSTDTQYF.

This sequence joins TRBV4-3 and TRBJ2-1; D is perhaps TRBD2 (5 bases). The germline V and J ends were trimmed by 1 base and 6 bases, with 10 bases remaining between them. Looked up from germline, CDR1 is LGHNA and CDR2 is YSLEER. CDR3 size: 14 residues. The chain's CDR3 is CASSQGLAGNEQFF. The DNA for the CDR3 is TGCGCCAGCAGCCAAGGGCTAGCCGGCAATGAGCAGTTCTTC.

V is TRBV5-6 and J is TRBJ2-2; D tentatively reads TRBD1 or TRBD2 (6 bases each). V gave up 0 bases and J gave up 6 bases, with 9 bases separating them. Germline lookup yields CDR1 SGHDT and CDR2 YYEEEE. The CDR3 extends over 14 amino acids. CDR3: CASSLVGGSGELFF. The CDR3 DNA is TGTGCCAGCAGCTTGGTCGGGGGCTCCGGGGAGCTGTTTTTT.

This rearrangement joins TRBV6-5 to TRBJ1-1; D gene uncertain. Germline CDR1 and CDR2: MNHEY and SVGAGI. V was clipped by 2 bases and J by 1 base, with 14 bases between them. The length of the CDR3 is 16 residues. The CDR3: CASSYGLTATNTEAFF. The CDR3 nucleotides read TGTGCCAGCAGTTACGGGCTGACGGCTACGAACACTGAAGCTTTCTTT.

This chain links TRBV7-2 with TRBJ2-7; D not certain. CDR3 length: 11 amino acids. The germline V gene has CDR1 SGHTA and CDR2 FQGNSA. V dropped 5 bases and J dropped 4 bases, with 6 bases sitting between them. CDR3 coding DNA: TGTGCCAGCAGCCAAGCATACGAGCAGTACTTC. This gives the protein CASSQAYEQYF.